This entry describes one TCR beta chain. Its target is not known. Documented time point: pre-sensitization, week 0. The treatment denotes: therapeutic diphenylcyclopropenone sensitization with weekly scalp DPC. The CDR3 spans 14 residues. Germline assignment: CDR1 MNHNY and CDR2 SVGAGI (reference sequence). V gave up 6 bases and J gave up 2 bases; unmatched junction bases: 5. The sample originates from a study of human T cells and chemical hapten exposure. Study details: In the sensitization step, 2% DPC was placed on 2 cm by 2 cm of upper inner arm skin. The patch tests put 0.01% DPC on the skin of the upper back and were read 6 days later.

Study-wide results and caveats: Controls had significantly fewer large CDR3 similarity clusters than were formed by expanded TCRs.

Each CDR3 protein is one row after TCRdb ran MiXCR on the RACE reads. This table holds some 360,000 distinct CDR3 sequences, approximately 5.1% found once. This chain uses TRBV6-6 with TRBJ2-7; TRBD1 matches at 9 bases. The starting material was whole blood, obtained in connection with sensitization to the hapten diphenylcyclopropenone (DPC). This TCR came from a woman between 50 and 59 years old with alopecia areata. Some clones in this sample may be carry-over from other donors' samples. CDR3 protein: CASRGQGGTYEQYF. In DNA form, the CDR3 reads TGTGCCAGCAGGGGACAGGGAGGGACCTACGAGCAGTACTTC.